These 25 T cell receptor beta chains came from one sample sequenced in a study of CD8+CD57+ T cells in acquired aplastic anemia (dated by TCRdb to 2016 to 2019). The instrument given in TCRdb is Illumina HiSeq 2000. TCR beta VDJ combination and CDR3 sequence profiling used genomic DNA as the template. The public reads were quality trimmed at Q25 with fastp and then assembled into clones with MiXCR by TCRdb, keeping productive beta chains. When rows share a CDR3 protein, they turn into one entry using the most common DNA and genes. Present in this sample are roughly 150,000 distinct CDR3 sequences, around half of which were seen just once. The leading ten clones occupy roughly 3.5% of the sample. Expansion of CD8+CD57+ cells had been shown by flow cytometry in the patients chosen for sequencing. Sequencing input: sorted CD4+, CD8+, or CD8+CD57+ T cells (not recorded which) from PBMCs. These TCRs come from a human donor with aplastic anemia.

This rearrangement joins TRBV20-1 to TRBJ1-5; D gene ambiguous. V shed 1 base and J shed 5 bases, with 9 bases lying between them. The germline CDR1 and CDR2 sequences are DFQATT and SNEGSKA (reference sequence). The CDR3 spans 13 residues. CDR3 sequence (DNA): TGCAGTGCTAGAGCGGTGGGATATCAGCCCCAGCATTTT. Protein sequence: CSARAVGYQPQHF.

This clonotype was seen a few times. The rearrangement uses TRBV24-1 and TRBJ2-1; no firm D call. Germline CDR1 KGHDR, CDR2 SFDVKD. V dropped 11 bases and J dropped 0 bases, with 13 bases sitting between them. The CDR3 length is 14 residues. CDR3 protein: CASSPRSSYNEQFF. The CDR3 coding sequence is TGTGCCAGCTCACCCCGGAGCTCCTACAATGAGCAGTTCTTC.

V and J are TRBV10-2 and TRBJ2-3; D gene unclear. The V end was cut by 10 bases, the J end by 0 bases, with 17 bases between. Germline CDR1 reads WSHSY; CDR2 reads SAAADI. The CDR3 is 15 amino acids. The CDR3 region is CAIRPCRTSTDTQYF. The CDR3 DNA reads TGCGCCATCAGACCGTGCCGTACTAGCACAGATACGCAGTATTTT.

There are many counts of this clonotype. This sequence joins TRBV2 and TRBJ2-3; the D gene is possibly TRBD2 (7 bases). Deletions cut 6 bases from V and 11 bases from J, with 9 bases between. The CDR3 is 10 amino acids. In germline, CDR1 is SNHLY, CDR2 FYNNEI. CDR3 DNA sequence: TGTGCCAGCAGAGGGGGGGGGCAGTATTTT. This sequence encodes CASRGGGQYF.

A remark on this clonotype: A read error is possible here, since a much larger clone lies one base away. The chain carries TRBV6-1 and TRBJ2-1; D is undetermined. V was clipped by 8 bases and J by 5 bases, with 4 bases between them. This CDR3 region has 10 residues. CDR1 is MNHNS, CDR2 SASEGT, per germline. CDR3 nucleotides: TGTGCCAGCGAGCACAATGAGCAGTTCTTC. Translated: CASEHNEQFF.

Notes on this clonotype: The junction departs from germline at one end; a sequencing error may be responsible. The chain combines TRBV5-1 with TRBJ1-1, with D perhaps TRBD1 (5 bases). This CDR3 region has 14 residues. CDR1 and CDR2 from the germline V gene are SGHRS and YFSETQ. The CDR3 region has the DNA TGCGCCAGCAGCCCGGGGGGGGGAAACACTGGAGCTTTCTTT. This codes for CASSPGGGNTGAFF. The full variable domain, its missing parts supplied by reference TRBV5-1 and TRBJ1-1, is KAGVTQTPRYLIKTRGQQVTLSCSPISGHRSVSWYQQTPGQGLQFLFEYFSETQRNKGNFPGRFSGRQFSNSRSEMNVSTLELGDSALYLCASSPGGGNTGAFFGQGTRLTVV.

Comments on this clonotype: Sequence at one end of the junction differs from germline and may be a read error. The chain employs TRBV7-7 and TRBJ2-7; D may be TRBD1 or TRBD2 (5 bases each). CDR1 and CDR2 from the germline V gene are SSHAT and FNYEAQ (reference sequence). The CDR3 consists of 16 residues. The CDR3 reads CASSPARGGLVYEQYF. In DNA form, the CDR3 reads TGTGCTAGCAGTCCAGCCCGGGGCGGGTTAGTCTACGAGCAGTACTTC.

This clonotype occurred many times. The J gene is TRBJ2-3, the V gene TRBV4-3; 7 bases match TRBD2. The V and J ends lost 2 bases and 1 base, in that order; junction bases with no gene match: 9. This CDR3 spans 17 amino acids. CDR1 and CDR2 (germline): LGHNA, YSLEER. The CDR3 sequence is CASSQLGASGGTDTQYF. CDR3 nucleotide sequence: TGCGCCAGCAGCCAACTCGGGGCTAGCGGTGGCACAGATACGCAGTATTTT.

With respect to this clonotype: This could be a read error, since a much larger clone is one nucleotide away. V gene TRBV3-1 combines with J gene TRBJ2-7; D possibly matches TRBD1 or TRBD2 (5 bases each). This CDR3 has 14 amino acids. The germline V gene encodes CDR1 LGHDT and CDR2 YNNKEL (reference sequence). The CDR3 protein is CAGSTRGLPYEQYF. As DNA, the CDR3 is TGTGCCGGCAGCACCCGGGGCCTACCCTACGAGCAGTACTTC.

As DNA, the CDR3 is TGTGCCAGCAGCCTCACCGGGACTAGCGGGAGCTACAATGAGCAGTTCTTC. This sequence encodes CASSLTGTSGSYNEQFF. The rearrangement joins TRBV11-2 to TRBJ2-1; 14 bases agree with TRBD2. Losses at the gene ends were 5 bases for V and 3 bases for J; bases not matched to a gene: 6. CDR1 is SGHAT and CDR2 is FQNNGV in the germline V gene. This CDR3 comprises 17 residues.

This chain joins TRBV18 and TRBJ2-4, with 8 bases fitting TRBD1. Germline V lookup: CDR1 KGHSH, CDR2 LQKENI. The CDR3 is 13 amino acids. V gave up 6 bases and J gave up 7 bases; unmatched junction bases: 5. In DNA, the CDR3 is TGTGCCAGCTCCCAGGGGGCCGGCAACATTCAGTACTTC. As protein: CASSQGAGNIQYF.

J is TRBJ1-1 and V is TRBV15; no clear D gene. CDR1 and CDR2 (germline): LNHNV, YYDKDF (reference sequence). V dropped 5 bases and J dropped 4 bases, with 14 bases sitting between them. The CDR3 consists of 14 residues. The CDR3, as DNA: TGTGCCACCAGCTCGCCAGGAGGTATCACTGAAGCTTTCTTT. Translation gives CATSSPGGITEAFF.

This sequence joins TRBV15 and TRBJ1-5; the D is unclear. The CDR3 is 13 amino acids. Germline V CDR1 and CDR2: LNHNV, YYDKDF (reference sequence). With 0 bases removed from V and 4 bases from J, the gap between germline ends came to 4 bases. The CDR3 DNA reads as TGTGCCACCAGCAGAGAAAATAATCAGCCCCAGCATTTT. Its translation is CATSRENNQPQHF.

This clonotype was seen ten or more times. The chain employs TRBV6-1 and TRBJ2-3; D ambiguous. Germline CDR1 MNHNS, CDR2 SASEGT. Between the trimmed V and J ends, which lost 4 bases and 5 bases, there was a span of 4 bases. There are 11 residues in the CDR3. CDR3 region: CASSAKDTQYF. The CDR3 bases are TGTGCCAGCAGTGCCAAAGATACGCAGTATTTT.

This clonotype was counted only a few times. The chain employs TRBV10-3 and TRBJ1-1; tentative D call: TRBD1 (5 bases). Between the trimmed V and J ends, which lost 8 bases and 4 bases, there was a span of 14 bases. Germline V gene lookup returns CDR1 ENHRY and CDR2 SYGVKD. The CDR3 has 13 residues. Here the CDR3 DNA reads TGTGCCATCGCCCCGGGGCAGCGCACTGAAGCTTTCTTT. It is translated as CAIAPGQRTEAFF.

The CDR3 DNA sequence: TGTGCCAGTAGTCCGGGGGGACAGGGGGCGTGTCAGCCCCAGCATTTT. Protein sequence: CASSPGGQGACQPQHF. The genes are TRBV19 and TRBJ1-5; the match to TRBD1 covers 12 bases. After removal of 5 bases from V and 6 bases from J, the junction contained 8 bases not matched to a gene. CDR1 is LNHDA and CDR2 is SQIVND in the germline V gene (reference sequence). This CDR3 is 16 amino acids long.

This clonotype was picked up many times. The chain links TRBV12-3 or TRBV12-4 to TRBJ2-1, with a tentative D call TRBD2 (5 bases). The CDR3 consists of 14 residues. The V and J ends lost 5 bases and 6 bases respectively, with 14 bases between them. CDR3 sequence reads: CASSPAGRLNEQFF. The CDR3 DNA is TGTGCCAGCAGTCCCGCGGGCCGGCTCAATGAGCAGTTCTTC.

This clonotype was picked up many times. The rearrangement uses TRBV20-1 and TRBJ1-1; D is possibly TRBD1 (6 bases). The CDR3 loop spans 16 amino acids. Trimming shortened V by 0 bases and J by 3 bases, and 17 bases separated the two germline ends. The V gene's germline CDR1 is DFQATT and CDR2 SNEGSKA (reference sequence). CDR3 in amino acids: CSARDRRNRAHTEAFF. As DNA, the CDR3 is TGCAGTGCTAGAGATAGGAGAAACAGGGCCCACACTGAAGCTTTCTTT.

The chain is built from TRBV5-6 and TRBJ1-2, with no clear D. The CDR3 runs 14 residues. V was pared by 6 bases and J by 2 bases, with 14 bases between. Germline V gene lookup returns CDR1 SGHDT and CDR2 YYEEEE. The CDR3, as DNA: TGTGCCAGCACCTCGACCGGGCGGAACTATGGCTACACCTTC. Protein product: CASTSTGRNYGYTF.

This clonotype was observed at least ten times. V usage is TRBV6-2 or TRBV6-3 and J usage is TRBJ1-2; the D gene is possibly TRBD1 (5 bases). V was pared by 9 bases and J by 3 bases, with 11 bases between. The CDR3 is made up of 12 amino acids. Germline V gene data show CDR1 as MNHEY and CDR2 as SVGEGT. CDR3 amino acids: CASRLGDYGYTF. The CDR3 DNA is TGTGCCAGTCGGCTAGGGGACTATGGCTACACCTTC.

This chain links TRBV20-1 with TRBJ2-3; 15 positions agree with TRBD2. The germline V gene has CDR1 DFQATT and CDR2 SNEGSKA (reference sequence). The CDR3 totals 18 residues. CDR3: CSYMDGLAGGAGTDTQYF. The CDR3 DNA reads as TGCAGCTATATGGACGGACTAGCGGGAGGGGCGGGCACAGATACGCAGTATTTT.

This clonotype was observed a handful of times. V is TRBV25-1 and J is TRBJ1-2, with unresolved D. Trimming removed 4 bases at V and 0 bases at J, with 30 bases between. Germline V CDR1 and CDR2: MGHDK, SYGVNS. The CDR3 contains 21 residues. The CDR3 loop reads CASSVPLRVAIFLCANYGYTF. The DNA of the CDR3 is TGTGCCAGCAGTGTCCCTCTTAGAGTGGCTATATTCTTATGTGCTAACTATGGCTACACCTTC.

There are many counts of this clonotype. The rearrangement links TRBV12-3 or TRBV12-4 to TRBJ1-1; D gene uncertain. CDR3 length: 13 residues. The V end was cut by 1 base, the J end by 5 bases, with 8 bases between. As DNA, the CDR3 is TGTGCCAGCAGTTTAGGGGTTGTGACTGAAGCTTTCTTT. Its translation is CASSLGVVTEAFF.

Only a few counts were recorded for this clonotype. This chain uses TRBV3-1 with TRBJ1-6, with no clear D. The CDR3 has 16 residues. The V end lost 6 bases, the J end lost 6 bases, and 18 bases lay between the germline ends. Germline V gene data show CDR1 as LGHDT and CDR2 as YNNKEL (reference sequence). The CDR3 DNA sequence: TGTGCCAGCAGGGGGAAGAGGCAGCGCCCTAATTCACCCCTCCACTTT. This translates into CASRGKRQRPNSPLHF.

Remarks on this clonotype: A single base separates this from a much larger clone, so it may be a read error. The chain links TRBV6-1 to TRBJ2-7, with unresolved D. The germline V gene encodes CDR1 MNHNS and CDR2 SASEGT. The CDR3 covers 13 residues. In DNA, the CDR3 is TGTGCCAGCAAGGCTAGAATCTCCTACAAGCAGTACGTC. Translation: CASKARISYKQYV.